Listed here are 24 T cell receptor beta chains from one sample, sequenced in a study of T cell repertoires in cytomegalovirus infection. From the reads, TCRdb called clonotypes with MiXCR, one entry per CDR3 protein. The sample includes around 740,000 distinct CDR3 sequences, approximately 40% of them seen just once. The sequenced material came from PBMCs. The receptors were gathered from a human donor in good health (CMV status not recorded). Some clones in this sample may be carry-over from other donors' samples.

In its sample, this clonotype was seen many times. The chain links TRBV7-6 to TRBJ2-1; D uncertain. Germline V gene lookup returns CDR1 SGHVS and CDR2 FNYEAQ. This CDR3 is built from 12 residues. Trimming took 5 bases from V and 6 from J, leaving 8 bases between them. CDR3 region: CASSAHPNEQFF. The CDR3 region has the DNA TGTGCCAGCAGCGCACATCCCAATGAGCAGTTCTTC.

This clonotype was counted many times. The chain carries TRBV7-2 and TRBJ2-2, with 7 positions matching TRBD2. Germline V CDR1 and CDR2: SGHTA, FQGNSA. The CDR3 spans 17 residues. V lost 1 base, J lost 1 base, and 6 bases stayed unmatched. CDR3 nucleotide sequence: TGTGCCAGCAGCTTAGTAGGCCTAGCGGAGAACACCGGGGAGCTGTTTTTT. This gives the protein CASSLVGLAENTGELFF.

This clonotype has more than one count but fewer than ten. The chain uses TRBV27 and TRBJ2-1; TRBD2 aligns across 9 bases. Trimming took 6 bases from V and 4 from J; bases not matched to a gene: 7. This CDR3 has 15 residues. The germline gives CDR1 MNHEY, CDR2 SMNVEV (reference sequence). CDR3 sequence reads: CASREVSGSYNEQFF. CDR3 in DNA: TGTGCCAGCAGGGAGGTTAGCGGGAGTTACAATGAGCAGTTCTTC.

This clonotype turned up a few times. CDR3 region: CASSPGTGRTGGYTF. The CDR3 nucleotides read TGTGCCAGCAGTCCCGGGACAGGGAGGACGGGTGGCTACACCTTC. This chain links TRBV27 with TRBJ1-2; 9 positions agree with TRBD1. The CDR3 is 15 amino acids. J was trimmed by 7 bases and V by 5 bases; bases with no gene match: 11. CDR1 and CDR2 from the germline V gene are MNHEY and SMNVEV (reference sequence).

This clonotype has more than one count but fewer than ten. The genes are TRBV15 and TRBJ2-5; possibly TRBD2 for D (5 bases). V was clipped by 1 base and J by 5 bases, with 11 bases between them. The CDR3 spans 14 residues. Germline V lookup: CDR1 LNHNV, CDR2 YYDKDF (reference sequence). CDR3 sequence reads: CATSRGGFGETQYF. The CDR3 nucleotides are TGTGCCACCAGCAGAGGAGGGTTCGGGGAGACCCAGTACTTC.

This clonotype was observed a handful of times. The rearrangement joins TRBV19 to TRBJ2-7; perhaps TRBD1 as D (5 bases). This CDR3 spans 13 amino acids. Germline-derived CDR1 and CDR2 are LNHDA and SQIVND (reference sequence). Trimming took off 7 bases at V and 0 bases at J, with 10 bases between the two ends. CDR3 region: CASTPQGSYEQYF. The CDR3 region has the DNA TGTGCCAGTACCCCGCAGGGCTCCTACGAGCAGTACTTC.

This chain joins TRBV20-1 and TRBJ2-5, with TRBD2 matching 10 bases. The CDR3 is 14 residues long. Germline assignment: CDR1 DFQATT and CDR2 SNEGSKA (reference sequence). V dropped 5 bases and J dropped 1; count of bases not matched to a gene: 4. CDR3 in DNA: TGCAGTGCTTCTAGCGGGGGAGCCCAAGAGACCCAGTACTTC. Protein product: CSASSGGAQETQYF.

V and J are TRBV19 and TRBJ2-1; tentative D call: TRBD2 (5 bases). Deletions cut 3 bases from V and 5 bases from J, with 20 bases between. The germline V gene encodes CDR1 LNHDA and CDR2 SQIVND (reference sequence). The CDR3 runs 17 residues. CDR3 nucleotides: TGTGCCAGTAGTATTGAAGGGTCCACGCGGGTACACAATGAGCAGTTCTTC. Protein sequence: CASSIEGSTRVHNEQFF. The variable domain in full, with the rest retrieved from reference TRBV19 and TRBJ2-1, is DGGITQSPKYLFRKEGQNVTLSCEQNLNHDAMYWYRQDPGQGLRLIYYSQIVNDFQKGDIAEGYSVSREKKESFPLTVTSAQKNPTAFYLCASSIEGSTRVHNEQFFGPGTRLTVL.

This clonotype was detected a few times. The chain uses TRBV27 and TRBJ2-5; 7 bases align to TRBD1. Germline V gives CDR1 MNHEY, CDR2 SMNVEV (reference sequence). V shed 2 bases and J 1 base; nucleotides not matched to a gene: 13. The CDR3 is 18 amino acids. The CDR3 DNA follows: TGTGCCAGCAGTTTAATCCCCGGTGGCAGGGGGATCCAAGAGACCCAGTACTTC. Amino acid sequence: CASSLIPGGRGIQETQYF.

This clonotype was found a few times. V usage is TRBV6-1 and J usage is TRBJ1-5; TRBD1 aligns across 10 bases. The CDR3 totals 14 residues. Germline loops: CDR1 MNHNS, CDR2 SASEGT. V dropped 6 bases and J dropped 7; count of bases not matched to a gene: 6. CDR3 nucleotide sequence: TGTGCCAGCAGCCTGCGGGACAGGGGCCAGCCCCAGCATTTT. Translation: CASSLRDRGQPQHF.

V and J are TRBV3-1 and TRBJ2-7; 10 bases are shared with TRBD1. From germline, CDR1 is LGHDT and CDR2 YNNKEL (reference sequence). The CDR3 contains 15 residues. The V and J ends lost 3 bases and 2 bases, in that order; junction bases with no gene match: 4. CDR3 in amino acids: CASSHGGQGAYEQYF. The CDR3 bases are TGTGCCAGCAGCCACGGCGGACAGGGGGCCTACGAGCAGTACTTC.

This sequence joins TRBV28 and TRBJ1-6, with TRBD1 matching over 9 bases. The junction had 8 bases not matched to a gene; V was cut back by 4 bases and J by 10 bases. The germline CDR1 and CDR2 sequences are MDHEN and SYDVKM. The CDR3 sequence is 15 residues long. CDR3 bases: TGTGCCAGCAGTTGGGACAGGGTCTTCTCCTCACCCCTCCACTTT. It is translated as CASSWDRVFSSPLHF.

The chain carries TRBV2 and TRBJ1-5; weak D call: TRBD1 (5 bases). V lost 8 bases and J lost 1, with 12 bases in between. This CDR3 comprises 14 residues. Germline CDR1 is SNHLY and CDR2 is FYNNEI. DNA for the CDR3: TGTGCCAGCGGGGGGGAAGGGAGCAATCAGCCCCAGCATTTT. Translated: CASGGEGSNQPQHF. Full variable domain (outside the CDR3, taken from reference TRBV2 and TRBJ1-5): EPEVTQTPSHQVTQMGQEVILRCVPISNHLYFYWYRQILGQKVEFLVSFYNNEISEKSEIFDDQFSVERPDGSNFTLKIRSTKLEDSAMYFCASGGEGSNQPQHFGDGTRLSIL.

This chain connects TRBV20-1 to TRBJ2-1, with 7 nucleotides matching TRBD1. The germline V gene encodes CDR1 DFQATT and CDR2 SNEGSKA (reference sequence). CDR3 length: 14 amino acids. The V gene end was trimmed by 6 bases and the J gene end by 4 bases; junction bases not matched to a gene: 9. CDR3 amino acids: CSASQTGIYNEQFF. The CDR3 DNA follows: TGCAGTGCCTCTCAGACAGGGATATACAATGAGCAGTTCTTC.

Only a few counts were recorded for this clonotype. The rearrangement uses TRBV6-5 and TRBJ1-5; tentatively, D is TRBD1 (5 bases). The CDR3 has 13 residues. Per the germline V gene, CDR1 is MNHEY and CDR2 is SVGAGI. Written as DNA, the CDR3 is TGTGCATCGGGGGTAGATCGCAATCAGCCCCAGCATTTT. Its translation: CASGVDRNQPQHF.

This clonotype was found a few times. The genes are TRBV7-2 and TRBJ1-5; no clear D gene. The germline V gene has CDR1 SGHTA and CDR2 FQGNSA. CDR3 size: 11 residues. V was shortened by 5 bases and J by 11 bases, with 10 bases between the two germline ends. Here the CDR3 DNA reads TGTGCCAGCAGCAACCGGGGTGCCCAGCATTTT. This encodes CASSNRGAQHF.

The chain uses TRBV19 and TRBJ2-3, with D tentatively TRBD2 (6 bases). Germline values: CDR1 LNHDA, CDR2 SQIVND (reference sequence). The CDR3 extends over 14 amino acids. V lost 10 bases, J lost 0 bases, and 14 bases lay in between. The CDR3 nucleotides are TGTGCCACGGGGGAGGACCCGAGCACAGATACGCAGTATTTT. Protein sequence: CATGEDPSTDTQYF.

This sequence joins TRBV20-1 and TRBJ2-1; TRBD1 matches 10 bases. Trimming cost V 4 bases and J 5 bases; bases outside gene matches: 5. This CDR3 has 14 residues. In germline, CDR1 is DFQATT, CDR2 SNEGSKA (reference sequence). The CDR3 nucleotides read TGCAGTGCTACGGGACAGGGGAGGAACAATGAGCAGTTCTTC. Translation gives CSATGQGRNNEQFF.

The V gene is TRBV7-9, the J gene TRBJ2-1; a weak D match, TRBD1 (5 bases). CDR1 is SEHNR, CDR2 FQNEAQ, per germline (reference sequence). V gave up 5 bases and J gave up 2 bases, with 16 bases separating them. The CDR3 runs 16 residues. Here the CDR3 DNA reads TGTGCCAGCAGCCCCCAGACTCAGGGCCCCTACAATGAGCAGTTCTTC. It specifies CASSPQTQGPYNEQFF.

In its sample, this clonotype was seen a few times. The J gene is TRBJ1-5, the V gene TRBV28; D is possibly TRBD1 (5 bases). The ends were cut back, 2 bases at V and 4 bases at J, with 9 bases in the middle. CDR1 is MDHEN and CDR2 is SYDVKM in the germline V gene. The CDR3 extends over 14 amino acids. CDR3 in amino acids: CASSLPGPNQPQHF. The CDR3 bases are TGTGCCAGCAGTTTACCGGGACCAAATCAGCCCCAGCATTTT.

The chain has TRBV20-1 and TRBJ1-2; D is possibly TRBD1 (6 bases). Germline V gives CDR1 DFQATT, CDR2 SNEGSKA (reference sequence). Deletions cut 6 bases from V and 4 bases from J, with 15 bases between. This CDR3 is built from 13 residues. The CDR3 region is CSAIPGHSYGYTF. For the CDR3, the DNA is TGCAGTGCAATACCGGGACACAGCTATGGCTACACCTTC.

This clonotype has more than one count but fewer than ten. The chain joins TRBV14 to TRBJ2-7; D is perhaps TRBD1 (6 bases). Germline loops: CDR1 SGHDN, CDR2 FVKESK. Trimming cost V 1 base and J 4 bases, with 11 bases left between them. The CDR3 covers 14 residues. Here the CDR3 reads CASSQGGRGYEQYF. The CDR3 DNA is TGTGCCAGCAGCCAAGGTGGCAGGGGATACGAGCAGTACTTC.

As concerns this clonotype: A much larger clone is a single base away; this may be a read error. This chain joins TRBV12-3 or TRBV12-4 and TRBJ2-1; 11 bases align to TRBD1. The CDR3 totals 15 residues. Germline trimming cut 8 bases from V and 12 bases from J; bases unmatched to any gene: 15. The CDR3 is CASLTAGQGEYVQFF. DNA of the CDR3: TGTGCCAGCTTAACTGCGGGACAGGGGGAATATGTGCAGTTCTTC.

The chain uses TRBV28 and TRBJ2-5, with D perhaps TRBD1 (6 bases). Germline-derived CDR1 and CDR2 are MDHEN and SYDVKM. The CDR3 runs 16 residues. V was trimmed by 3 bases and J by 2 bases, leaving 16 bases between them. The CDR3 loop reads CASSLIIRGNQETQYF. In DNA, the CDR3 is TGTGCCAGCAGTTTGATAATTAGGGGGAATCAAGAGACCCAGTACTTC.